Below are 17 T cell receptor beta chains sequenced from a single sample in a study of blood T cell repertoires in COVID-19. Profiling relied on immunoSEQ multiplex PCR, and the TCRdb table lists in-frame clones only, not all of them. The data show some 150,000 clones, approximately 83% seen once. Sequenced input: peripheral blood. The receptors shown here come from an older woman with acute or convalescent COVID-19.

This chain joins TRBV5-4 and TRBJ2-7; 10 bases agree with TRBD1. After removal of 0 bases from V and 5 bases from J, the junction contained 5 bases not matched to a gene. Germline values: CDR1 SGHNT, CDR2 YYREEE (reference sequence). The CDR3 runs 15 residues. CDR3 residues: CASSLGGQGIHEQYF. CDR3 in DNA: TGTGCCAGCAGCTTGGGGGGACAGGGGATCCACGAGCAGTACTTC.

This clone was seen only once. The germline gene is not matched at one end of the junction; a read error may be the cause. The chain is built from TRBV27 and TRBJ2-1; TRBD2 matches 11 bases. The CDR3 length is 15 residues. Germline lookup yields CDR1 MNHEY and CDR2 SMNVEV (reference sequence). The CDR3 here is CASSPTSGNLNGQFF. The CDR3, as DNA: TGTGCCAGCAGTCCGACTAGCGGGAATCTGAATGGGCAGTTCTTC.

The chain has TRBV5-6 and TRBJ2-7, with 9 positions matching TRBD2. The CDR3 runs to 15 residues. The germline V gene encodes CDR1 SGHDT and CDR2 YYEEEE. V was pared by 3 bases and J by 9 bases, with 13 bases of the junction left unmatched. CDR3 sequence (DNA): TGTGCCAGCAGCTCGGACTCCGGGACTAGCACCAGGCAGTACTTC. The encoded protein is CASSSDSGTSTRQYF.

The chain couples TRBV6-6 to TRBJ1-2; D unresolved. Germline-derived CDR1 and CDR2 are MNHNY and SVGAGI (reference sequence). The ends were cut back, 5 bases at V and 5 bases at J, with 33 bases in the middle. This CDR3 has 20 residues. CDR3 in amino acids: CASSPSTLPGSRSPLYGYTF. CDR3 DNA: TGTGCCAGCAGTCCTTCCACACTCCCCGGGTCTCGCTCCCCCCTTTATGGCTACACCTTC.

This chain connects TRBV7-9 to TRBJ1-2; TRBD1 matches at 8 bases. This CDR3 has 14 amino acids. Losses at the gene ends were 7 bases for V and 4 bases for J; bases not matched to a gene: 8. The germline gives CDR1 SEHNR, CDR2 FQNEAQ (reference sequence). DNA of the CDR3: TGTGCCAGCACCAAAACAGGGGGGGGCTATGGCTACACCTTC. Protein sequence: CASTKTGGGYGYTF.

The chain employs TRBV5-5 and TRBJ2-7; D might be TRBD2 (5 bases). The V and J ends lost 4 bases and 7 bases respectively, with 18 bases between them. Germline assignment: CDR1 SGHKS and CDR2 YYEKEE (reference sequence). The CDR3 covers 14 residues. The CDR3, as DNA: TGTGCCAGCAGCATCGGACTCTCCTCGGGGGAGCAGTACTTC. This codes for CASSIGLSSGEQYF.

The rearrangement links TRBV7-3 to TRBJ2-5; TRBD2 aligns across 9 bases. Germline V gene sequence: CDR1 SGHTA, CDR2 FQGTGA. The CDR3 is 15 residues long. After removal of 5 bases from V and 5 bases from J, the junction contained 9 bases not matched to a gene. The CDR3 region has the DNA TGTGCCAGCAGCCCGACTAGCGGAGCCGTCGAGACCCAGTACTTC. This translates into CASSPTSGAVETQYF.

The chain has TRBV30 and TRBJ1-6; D gene ambiguous. CDR3 length: 13 amino acids. Germline V gene data show CDR1 as GTSNPN and CDR2 as SVGIG (reference sequence). The V end lost 1 base, the J end lost 5 bases, and 6 bases lay between the germline ends. The CDR3 sequence: CAWSGRNNSPLHF. Here the CDR3 DNA reads TGTGCCTGGAGTGGGCGGAATAATTCACCCCTCCACTTT.

The chain recombines TRBV20-1 with TRBJ2-7; 14 bases are a match to TRBD2. The CDR3 is made up of 16 amino acids. The germline V gene encodes CDR1 DFQATT and CDR2 SNEGSKA (reference sequence). V gave up 3 bases and J gave up 1 base; unmatched junction bases: 5. CDR3 sequence reads: CSASGTSGSSSYEQYF. The CDR3 region has the DNA TGCAGTGCTAGTGGGACTAGCGGGAGTAGTTCCTACGAGCAGTACTTC.

CDR3 protein: CSVASMWNTEAFF. CDR3 coding DNA: TGCAGCGTGGCCTCAATGTGGAACACTGAAGCTTTCTTT. This chain joins TRBV29-1 and TRBJ1-1; D is undetermined. V dropped 6 bases and J dropped 1 base, with 12 bases sitting between them. The CDR3 spans 13 residues. Germline-derived CDR1 and CDR2 are SQVTM and ANQGSEA.

The V gene is TRBV3-1 (or the pseudogene TRBV3-2), the J gene TRBJ1-1, with D unresolved. The V end lost 2 bases, the J end lost 1 base, and 8 bases lay between the germline ends. This CDR3 contains 14 residues. The germline V gene encodes CDR1 LGHDT and CDR2 YNNKEL (reference sequence). The CDR3 loop reads CASSQPLRNTEAFF. CDR3 nucleotide sequence: TGTGCCAGCAGCCAACCATTGAGGAACACTGAAGCTTTCTTT.

V is TRBV7-2 and J is TRBJ2-3, with D possibly TRBD2 on 6 matching bases. V lost 6 bases and J 5 bases, leaving 15 bases between the germline ends. The CDR3 totals 14 residues. Germline assignment: CDR1 SGHTA and CDR2 FQGNSA. The CDR3 is CASRVGIGGDTQYF. The CDR3 DNA follows: TGTGCCAGCAGGGTAGGGATCGGGGGAGATACGCAGTATTTT.

The chain couples TRBV27 to TRBJ2-1; D may be TRBD1 (6 bases). V lost 2 bases to trimming and J lost 3 bases, with 11 bases between them. This CDR3 spans 15 amino acids. Germline CDR1 MNHEY, CDR2 SMNVEV (reference sequence). The CDR3 loop is CASSLEGVLYNEQFF. The CDR3, as DNA: TGTGCCAGCAGTTTAGAGGGGGTCCTCTACAATGAGCAGTTCTTC.

This chain joins TRBV28 and TRBJ2-4; tentatively, D is TRBD1 (6 bases). The germline V gene has CDR1 MDHEN and CDR2 SYDVKM. The V gene lost 5 bases and the J gene lost 0 bases, with 20 bases spanning the gap. This CDR3 has 18 amino acids. CDR3 DNA sequence: TGTGCCAGCAGTCGCACTTACCGGGACAATCGAGCCAAAAACATTCAGTACTTC. Amino acid sequence: CASSRTYRDNRAKNIQYF.

The J gene is TRBJ1-1, the V gene TRBV28, with 8 bases aligning to TRBD1. After removal of 3 bases from V and 11 bases from J, the junction contained 2 bases not matched to a gene. The CDR3 has 11 residues. Germline V gene lookup returns CDR1 MDHEN and CDR2 SYDVKM. Here the CDR3 reads CASSLDRVAFF. For the CDR3, the DNA is TGTGCCAGCAGTTTGGACAGGGTTGCTTTCTTT.

The gene calls are TRBV3-1 (or the pseudogene TRBV3-2) and TRBJ2-7; tentatively, D is TRBD2 (5 bases). Deletions cut 2 bases from V and 2 bases from J, with 13 bases between. CDR1 is LGHDT, CDR2 YNNKEL, per germline (reference sequence). This CDR3 region has 15 residues. The CDR3 spells CASSQKVGLTYEQYF. The CDR3 DNA follows: TGTGCCAGCAGCCAAAAGGTTGGACTGACCTACGAGCAGTACTTC.

The chain couples TRBV29-1 to TRBJ2-6; D might be TRBD1 (5 bases). V was shortened by 4 bases and J by 0 bases, with 13 bases between the two germline ends. The CDR3 extends over 16 amino acids. From germline, CDR1 is SQVTM and CDR2 ANQGSEA. CDR3 nucleotide sequence: TGCAGCGTTGGCTGGGGCGGCAGCTCTGGGGCCAACGTCCTGACTTTC. Amino acid sequence: CSVGWGGSSGANVLTF.